This T cell receptor beta chain was captured by sequencing in a study of OX40 agonist ivuxolimab in advanced cancers. Study as a whole: Three patients had partial responses: one hepatocellular carcinoma, two cutaneous melanoma.

Blood sampling took place at baseline, cycle 4 day 1, and cycle 7 day 1. Repertoires were generated with immunoSEQ multiplex PCR, while TCRdb's copy carries only in-frame clones and drops some. This sample has around 50,000 clones, with over 75% found just once. V lost 3 bases to trimming and J lost 2 bases, with 7 bases between them. The germline V gene has CDR1 PRHDT and CDR2 FYEKMQ (reference sequence). The length of the CDR3 is 14 residues. The clonotype originates from an adult with an advanced solid tumor such as melanoma, head and neck, liver or kidney cancer. The source material was CD4+ or CD8+ T cells sorted from blood, sampled in a trial of the OX40 agonist ivuxolimab. The rearrangement links TRBV13 to TRBJ2-2; D might be TRBD2 (5 bases). CDR3 in amino acids: CASSFGVNTGELFF. The DNA for the CDR3 is TGTGCCAGCAGCTTCGGGGTAAACACCGGGGAGCTGTTTTTT.